Each of the 31 T cell receptor beta chains below was sequenced from the same sample in a study of molecular identifiers for immune sequencing clone quantification. MiXCR was run by TCRdb on the PCR reads, yielding one entry per CDR3 protein. The sample has some 93,000 distinct CDR3 sequences, roughly a fifth seen once. What was sequenced was naive CD8+ T cells from blood, with Jurkat cell RNA spiked in. Sample subset: FACS-sorted CD8+CD4-CCR7+CD45RA+ naive T cells. The receptors derive from a human donor in good health. Some libraries in this study had Jurkat cell RNA spiked in.

On this clonotype itself: A much bigger clone sits one base away, suggesting this may be a read error. V is TRBV20-1 and J is TRBJ2-7, with TRBD2 as a possible D gene (6 bases). The CDR3 is 13 residues long. Germline CDR1 is DFQATT and CDR2 is SNEGSKA (reference sequence). The CDR3 nucleotides are TGCAGTGGGGGACGGGAGAACTCCTGCGAGCAGTACTTC. Protein product: CSGGRENSCEQYF.

This clonotype was found many times. The chain joins TRBV13 to TRBJ2-3; 9 nucleotides match TRBD2. J was trimmed by 1 base and V by 5 bases; bases with no gene match: 4. Germline V gives CDR1 PRHDT, CDR2 FYEKMQ (reference sequence). The CDR3 runs to 15 residues. The CDR3: CASSPWTSGTDTQYF. The CDR3 region has the DNA TGTGCCAGCAGCCCGTGGACTAGCGGCACAGATACGCAGTATTTT.

At least ten counts were recorded for this clonotype. V and J are TRBV24-1 and TRBJ2-1; 9 nucleotides agree with TRBD2. The V gene end was trimmed by 7 bases and the J gene end by 7 bases; junction bases not matched to a gene: 10. The CDR3 totals 15 residues. The germline V gene has CDR1 KGHDR and CDR2 SFDVKD. CDR3 protein: CATSGAGGSRNEQFF. CDR3 nucleotide sequence: TGTGCCACCAGCGGGGCGGGGGGGTCGAGGAATGAGCAGTTCTTC.

This clonotype has at least ten counts. The chain links TRBV7-9 to TRBJ2-2, with D perhaps given as TRBD1 or TRBD2 (5 bases each). Trimming took off 3 bases at V and 2 bases at J, with 16 bases between the two ends. The CDR3 length is 17 residues. Germline V gene data show CDR1 as SEHNR and CDR2 as FQNEAQ (reference sequence). CDR3 DNA: TGTGCCAGCAGCTTCGAAAGGGACCGTCCAAACACCGGGGAGCTGTTTTTT. The encoded protein is CASSFERDRPNTGELFF.

This clonotype was seen ten or more times. The chain recombines TRBV7-2 with TRBJ2-7, with 11 bases aligning to TRBD2. Germline assignment: CDR1 SGHTA and CDR2 FQGNSA. The length of the CDR3 is 15 residues. With V trimmed by 5 bases and J by 2 bases, 5 bases remained unmatched. CDR3 sequence reads: CASSPTLAGAYEQYF. CDR3 in DNA: TGTGCCAGCAGCCCAACACTAGCGGGGGCCTACGAGCAGTACTTC.

This clonotype was seen ten or more times. This chain's CDR3 is CASSQDIGGYEQYF. CDR3 nucleotide sequence: TGCGCCAGCAGCCAAGATATAGGCGGTTACGAGCAGTACTTC. This rearrangement joins TRBV4-3 to TRBJ2-7; D is ambiguous. V was clipped by 0 bases and J by 4 bases, with 10 bases between them. The CDR3 loop spans 14 amino acids. CDR1 is LGHNA and CDR2 is YSLEER in the germline V gene.

Comment on this clonotype: The junction shows a germline mismatch at one end, possibly a read error. V is TRBV9 and J is TRBJ1-4, with D uncertain. The CDR3 covers 15 residues. In germline, CDR1 is SGDLS, CDR2 YYNGEE. The CDR3 is CASSGGVLNNGKLFF. For the CDR3, the DNA is TGTGCCAGCAGCGGCGGTGTGCTGAATAATGGAAAACTGTTTTTT.

This clonotype has only a few counts. Relative to the germline gene, one junction end is altered; a read error may explain this. V gene TRBV30 combines with J gene TRBJ1-1; D not certain. CDR3 length equals 16 residues. Germline CDR1 and CDR2: GTSNPN and SVGIG (reference sequence). For the CDR3, the DNA is TGTGCCTGGTGTGTAAACTACGGACGGACGAACACTGAAGCTTTCTTT. This gives the protein CAWCVNYGRTNTEAFF.

This clonotype was counted once. This clone may be a read error of a much larger clone one base away. The chain couples TRBV20-1 to TRBJ1-1; 9 nucleotides agree with TRBD1. Germline-derived CDR1 and CDR2 are DFQATT and SNEGSKA (reference sequence). The CDR3 contains 12 residues. The V gene end was trimmed by 8 bases and the J gene end by 6 bases; junction bases not matched to a gene: 7. The CDR3 coding sequence is TGCAGTCCGGGGACAGGGCACGCTGAAGCTTTCTTT. This gives the protein CSPGTGHAEAFF.

At least ten counts were recorded for this clonotype. V gene TRBV6-5 combines with J gene TRBJ1-5; 8 bases agree with TRBD1. The CDR3 contains 14 residues. Germline lookup yields CDR1 MNHEY and CDR2 SVGAGI. V trimming: 6 bases; J trimming: 6 bases; junction bases outside the gene matches: 7. The CDR3: CASSPGQGIQPQHF. CDR3 sequence (DNA): TGTGCCAGCAGCCCCGGACAGGGTATTCAGCCCCAGCATTTT.

V is TRBV6-2 or TRBV6-3 and J is TRBJ2-3; 7 nucleotides match TRBD1. The CDR3 sequence is 14 residues long. The J segment lost 4 bases and the V segment lost 2 bases, leaving 3 bases of the junction unmatched. Germline loops: CDR1 MNHEY, CDR2 SVGEGT. The CDR3 reads CASSYEGAPDTQYF. In nucleotides, the CDR3 is TGTGCCAGCAGTTACGAGGGGGCCCCAGATACGCAGTATTTT.

This clonotype occurred many times. The V gene is TRBV7-2, the J gene TRBJ2-3, with 7 bases that match TRBD2. The CDR3 covers 16 residues. The germline CDR1 and CDR2 sequences are SGHTA and FQGNSA. The V segment lost 3 bases and the J segment 2 bases; nucleotides outside the gene matches: 8. The CDR3 coding sequence is TGTGCCAGCAGCTTTTGGGCTAGCGGTTCCACAGATACGCAGTATTTT. Translated: CASSFWASGSTDTQYF.

This clonotype came up a few times. CDR3 region: CASSEKGQADSNQPQHF. CDR3 DNA: TGCGCCAGCAGTGAGAAAGGACAGGCAGATAGCAATCAGCCCCAGCATTTT. The chain uses TRBV10-1 and TRBJ1-5, with 7 bases lining up with TRBD1. The germline gives CDR1 WNHNN, CDR2 SYGVQD (reference sequence). There are 17 residues in the CDR3. V lost 2 bases to trimming and J lost 0 bases; unmatched junction nucleotides: 7.

Note on this clonotype: A much larger clone sits a single nucleotide away, making a read error possible. V gene TRBV12-3 or TRBV12-4 combines with J gene TRBJ2-7, with a weak D call TRBD1 (6 bases). V was shortened by 6 bases and J by 4 bases, with 19 bases between the two germline ends. This CDR3 is 15 amino acids long. The CDR3 DNA reads as TGTGCCAGCAGGTTGATCCTTGACAGGTCTTACGAGCAGTACTTC. Translation gives CASRLILDRSYEQYF.

On this clonotype itself: Germline and junction disagree at one end, which may indicate a read error. V and J are TRBV6-2 or TRBV6-3 and TRBJ2-1; 10 nucleotides line up with TRBD2. The CDR3 has 18 residues. Germline V gives CDR1 MNHEY, CDR2 SVGEGT. The CDR3 loop reads CAGSFTSGEAPQRNEQFF. In DNA form, the CDR3 reads TGTGCCGGCAGCTTTACTAGCGGGGAGGCCCCTCAGCGGAATGAGCAGTTCTTC.

This clonotype was detected once. A much bigger clone sits one base away, suggesting this may be a read error. V is TRBV2 and J is TRBJ2-5; the D call may be TRBD1 or TRBD2 (6 bases each). V was cut by 7 bases and J by 5 bases, with 20 bases left in between. Germline V gene data show CDR1 as SNHLY and CDR2 as FYNNEI. CDR3 length: 15 amino acids. This CDR3 is CASTNYVRGPETQYF. As DNA, the CDR3 is TGTGCCAGCACCAACTACGTCCGGGGGCCGGAGACCCAGTACTTC.

This clonotype was seen at least ten times. The chain employs TRBV7-2 and TRBJ1-1, with D perhaps matching TRBD1 (6 bases). The V gene lost 1 base and the J gene lost 5 bases, with 17 bases spanning the gap. This CDR3 region has 16 residues. Germline lookup yields CDR1 SGHTA and CDR2 FQGNSA. CDR3 in amino acids: CASSLGFGGLGTEAFF. CDR3 in DNA: TGTGCCAGCAGCTTAGGTTTCGGGGGGCTGGGGACTGAAGCTTTCTTT.

This clonotype was seen only once. Since a much larger clone is just one base distant, this may be a read error. This chain joins TRBV7-2 and TRBJ1-1, with a possible D match to TRBD1 (6 bases). V was cut by 2 bases and J by 3 bases, with 16 bases left in between. The CDR3 contains 16 residues. The germline V gene has CDR1 SGHTA and CDR2 FQGNSA. CDR3 sequence: CASSLRGQLMDTEAFF. The CDR3 nucleotides are TGTGCCAGCAGCTTACGAGGACAGCTTATGGACACTGAAGCTTTCTTT.

A note on this clonotype: Mismatch with germline at one junction end may stem from a read error. The rearrangement joins TRBV24-1 to TRBJ2-2; no clear D. CDR1 and CDR2 (germline): KGHDR, SFDVKD. The CDR3 is made up of 13 amino acids. CDR3 in DNA: TGTGCCACCAATGATGTACTGATCGGGGAGCTGTTTTTT. Translating gives CATNDVLIGELFF.

Comment on this clonotype: A read error may be the cause here, since a much bigger clone is one base away. The chain employs TRBV12-5 and TRBJ1-4; D not resolved. CDR1 is LGHNT and CDR2 is FRNRAP in the germline V gene. This CDR3 is 16 amino acids long. In DNA, the CDR3 is TGTACTAGTGGTTTGTCCCCCAGCACCACGAGGGAAAAACTGTTTTTT. Its protein product is CTSGLSPSTTREKLFF.

A word on this clonotype: This clone may be a read error of a much larger clone one base away. The chain employs TRBV18 and TRBJ2-6; TRBD2 is a possible D gene (5 bases). CDR1 and CDR2 from the germline V gene are KGHSH and LQKENI. CDR3 length: 16 amino acids. CDR3 in amino acids: CASPPPRASGANVLTF. DNA of the CDR3: TGTGCCAGCCCACCACCGAGGGCTTCTGGGGCCAACGTCCTGACTTTC.

This chain connects TRBV5-3 to TRBJ2-1, with 7 bases that match TRBD2. TRBV5-3 counts as an open reading frame of uncertain function. J gave up 7 bases and V 8 bases, and 15 bases lay outside the gene matches. The CDR3 runs to 15 residues. The CDR3 spells CASSPLGGGDNEQFF. CDR3 DNA: TGTGCCAGCAGTCCGTTGGGGGGAGGGGATAATGAGCAGTTCTTC.

This clonotype has just a few counts. The chain carries TRBV28 and TRBJ2-7; TRBD1 matches 10 bases. Per germline, CDR1 MDHEN and CDR2 SYDVKM. Trimming took 2 bases from V and 3 from J; bases not matched to a gene: 4. The CDR3 has 15 residues. The CDR3 DNA follows: TGTGCCAGCAGTTTACATCGGGACAGGGGCTACGAGCAGTACTTC. This encodes CASSLHRDRGYEQYF. Using reference TRBV28 and TRBJ2-7 for the parts outside the CDR3, the full variable domain is DVKVTQSSRYLVKRTGEKVFLECVQDMDHENMFWYRQDPGLGLRLIYFSYDVKMKEKGDIPEGYSVSREKKERFSLILESASTNQTSMYLCASSLHRDRGYEQYFGPGTRLTVT.

This clonotype was counted between two and nine times. One junction end disagrees with the germline gene, perhaps due to a read error. The rearrangement uses TRBV20-1 and TRBJ1-4, with 7 bases aligning to TRBD1. The CDR3 runs to 15 residues. CDR1 is DFQATT and CDR2 is SNEGSKA in the germline V gene (reference sequence). The chain's CDR3 is CSARARQGGDERLFF. In DNA form, the CDR3 reads TGCAGTGCTAGGGCACGACAGGGCGGAGATGAAAGACTGTTTTTT.

The sample holds many counts of this clonotype. The chain links TRBV29-1 to TRBJ2-7, with TRBD1 matching 9 bases. After removal of 0 bases from V and 3 bases from J, the junction contained 3 bases not matched to a gene. CDR3 length equals 14 residues. Germline CDR1 is SQVTM and CDR2 is ANQGSEA. CDR3 in DNA: TGCAGCGTTGAAGATCGACAGGGGGTCTACGAGCAGTACTTC. It yields the protein CSVEDRQGVYEQYF.

This clonotype showed up many times. The chain combines TRBV20-1 with TRBJ2-2; 10 bases are shared with TRBD1. CDR3 size: 16 residues. The V gene end was trimmed by 0 bases and the J gene end by 3 bases; junction bases not matched to a gene: 4. CDR1 and CDR2 from the germline V gene are DFQATT and SNEGSKA (reference sequence). CDR3 bases: TGCAGTGCTAGAGACCGGGACAGGGGATACACCGGGGAGCTGTTTTTT. Translating gives CSARDRDRGYTGELFF.

The chain is built from TRBV15 and TRBJ2-3, with 9 bases that match TRBD2. The CDR3 sequence is 14 residues long. Germline V lookup: CDR1 LNHNV, CDR2 YYDKDF (reference sequence). After removal of 6 bases from V and 4 bases from J, the junction contained 5 bases not matched to a gene. DNA for the CDR3: TGTGCCACCAGAGAAGCGGGAGGTCCAGATACGCAGTATTTT. This gives the protein CATREAGGPDTQYF.

This clonotype came up many times. The DNA of the CDR3 is TGTGCCAGCAGACCCTACCAGGGGCCGGGCGGTGCAGATACGCAGTATTTT. It specifies CASRPYQGPGGADTQYF. The chain uses TRBV27 and TRBJ2-3; possible D gene TRBD1, 6 bases. V lost 6 bases and J lost 4, with 23 bases in between. CDR3 length equals 17 residues. Germline V CDR1 and CDR2: MNHEY, SMNVEV (reference sequence).

This clonotype appeared many times. The chain employs TRBV29-1 and TRBJ1-4, with a possible D match to TRBD1 (5 bases). V lost 7 bases to trimming and J lost 0 bases, with 12 bases between them. The germline gives CDR1 SQVTM, CDR2 ANQGSEA. The CDR3 covers 14 residues. For the CDR3, the DNA is TGCAGCGATCCCGGGGGTTCAACTAATGAAAAACTGTTTTTT. This translates into CSDPGGSTNEKLFF.

This clonotype has a count of ten or more. The V call is TRBV7-2, the J call TRBJ1-1; maybe TRBD1 (6 bases). The CDR3 is 15 amino acids. Trimming pared 1 base from V and 7 bases from J, leaving 16 bases between. Looked up from germline, CDR1 is SGHTA and CDR2 is FQGNSA. The CDR3, as DNA: TGTGCCAGCAGCTTAGTTGGTGGACAGAACGTTGAAGCTTTCTTT. Amino acids: CASSLVGGQNVEAFF.

Ten or more counts support this clonotype. This sequence joins TRBV6-1 and TRBJ1-5; 7 nucleotides agree with TRBD1. CDR3 size: 16 residues. J was trimmed by 6 bases and V by 3 bases; bases with no gene match: 11. In germline, CDR1 is MNHNS, CDR2 SASEGT. CDR3 region: CASSEDRSPVIQPQHF. The CDR3 DNA sequence: TGTGCCAGCAGTGAGGACAGGTCCCCAGTGATTCAGCCCCAGCATTTT.